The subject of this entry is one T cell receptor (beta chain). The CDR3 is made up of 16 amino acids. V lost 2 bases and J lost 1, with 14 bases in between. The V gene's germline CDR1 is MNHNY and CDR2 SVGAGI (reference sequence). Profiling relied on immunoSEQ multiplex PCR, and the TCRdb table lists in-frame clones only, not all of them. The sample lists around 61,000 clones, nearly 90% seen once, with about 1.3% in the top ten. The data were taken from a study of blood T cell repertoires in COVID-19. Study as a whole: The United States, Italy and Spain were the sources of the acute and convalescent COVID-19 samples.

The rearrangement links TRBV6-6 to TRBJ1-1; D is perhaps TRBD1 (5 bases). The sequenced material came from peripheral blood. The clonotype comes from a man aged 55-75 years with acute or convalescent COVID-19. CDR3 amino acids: CASSYPPGGANTEAFF. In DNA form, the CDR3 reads TGTGCCAGCAGTTACCCCCCGGGGGGAGCGAACACTGAAGCTTTCTTT.